The 17 T cell receptor beta chains presented below share a single source sample, sequenced in a study of CD8 T cells in ankylosing spondylitis. Study conclusions and caveats: Blood from ankylosing spondylitis patients appeared to carry a characteristic roughly 8-variant TCR beta motif.

No cognate antigen is known for these TCRs. TCRdb processed the 5' RACE reads anew with MiXCR; each CDR3 protein has one entry. The profile shows 200,000 to 250,000 distinct CDR3 sequences, about 17% of them singletons. What was sequenced was blood, either unsorted or a sorted T cell fraction (not recorded which). These receptors all stem from a male donor with ankylosing spondylitis.

At least ten counts were recorded for this clonotype. The chain joins TRBV7-6 to TRBJ2-3; 11 positions agree with TRBD2. This CDR3 has 17 residues. Germline V gives CDR1 SGHVS, CDR2 FNYEAQ. The J segment lost 0 bases and the V segment lost 5 bases, leaving 7 bases of the junction unmatched. DNA for the CDR3: TGTGCCAGCAGCCCAACGGGACTAGCGGCTAGCACAGATACGCAGTATTTT. This codes for CASSPTGLAASTDTQYF.

V usage is TRBV3-1 and J usage is TRBJ2-3; D is perhaps TRBD2 (5 bases). This CDR3 comprises 16 residues. The germline gives CDR1 LGHDT, CDR2 YNNKEL (reference sequence). V lost 4 bases and J 0 bases, leaving 14 bases between the germline ends. CDR3 bases: TGTGCCAGCAGCCTAGGCGCGAGCGGAAGCACAGATACGCAGTATTTT. It yields the protein CASSLGASGSTDTQYF.

This clonotype was detected only a few times. The chain has TRBV29-1 and TRBJ1-2, with TRBD1 as a possible D gene (6 bases). The ends were cut back, 7 bases at V and 8 bases at J, with 20 bases in the middle. CDR1 is SQVTM and CDR2 is ANQGSEA in the germline V gene. The CDR3 length is 13 residues. The CDR3 loop is CSATGEGGGGYTF. The CDR3 coding sequence is TGCAGCGCCACGGGGGAGGGGGGAGGCGGCTACACCTTC.

The V gene is TRBV4-1, the J gene TRBJ2-7; maybe TRBD1 (5 bases). Germline V gene lookup returns CDR1 MGHRA and CDR2 YSYEKL. V lost 1 base to trimming and J lost 2 bases, with 12 bases between them. The CDR3 loop spans 15 amino acids. The CDR3 nucleotides read TGCGCCAGCAGCCAAGTACAGGACGGAACCTACGAGCAGTACTTC. It translates to CASSQVQDGTYEQYF.

The chain links TRBV14 to TRBJ2-7, with 9 bases that match TRBD1. V shed 3 bases, J shed 2 bases, and the junction held 2 bases outside the gene matches. Germline lookup yields CDR1 SGHDN and CDR2 FVKESK. The CDR3 covers 14 residues. CDR3 residues: CASSHWTGAYEQYF. As DNA, the CDR3 is TGTGCCAGCAGCCATTGGACAGGGGCCTACGAGCAGTACTTC.

This clonotype came up once. The chain couples TRBV28 to TRBJ1-4; 11 nucleotides agree with TRBD1. V lost 4 bases and J lost 8; bases outside the gene matches: 3. This CDR3 has 14 residues. The germline CDR1 and CDR2 sequences are MDHEN and SYDVKM. For the CDR3, the DNA is TGTGCCAGCAGTTGGGACAGGGGGATAGAAAAACTGTTTTTT. It is translated as CASSWDRGIEKLFF.

In this sample, this clonotype turned up a few times. The rearrangement uses TRBV27 and TRBJ1-1; TRBD1 is a possible D gene (6 bases). The CDR3 totals 14 residues. The V end lost 2 bases, the J end lost 7 bases, and 14 bases lay between the germline ends. Germline V lookup: CDR1 MNHEY, CDR2 SMNVEV (reference sequence). The CDR3 coding sequence is TGTGCCAGCAGTTTAAGGCAGGGGACGGTTGAAGCTTTCTTT. Translation gives CASSLRQGTVEAFF.

The chain links TRBV7-9 to TRBJ2-3, with 8 bases that match TRBD1. This CDR3 has 14 residues. The V segment lost 5 bases and the J segment 5 bases; nucleotides outside the gene matches: 6. Looked up from germline, CDR1 is SEHNR and CDR2 is FQNEAQ (reference sequence). The CDR3 loop is CASSQLGTGDTQYF. The CDR3 nucleotides are TGTGCCAGCAGCCAGCTGGGGACAGGAGATACGCAGTATTTT.

This clonotype was picked up a small number of times. The V gene is TRBV11-2, the J gene TRBJ2-3; 7 nucleotides agree with TRBD2. Germline V gives CDR1 SGHAT, CDR2 FQNNGV. V lost 2 bases, J lost 6 bases, and 8 bases stayed unmatched. CDR3 length equals 15 residues. CDR3 loop: CASSLFAGEGDTQYF. CDR3 DNA: TGTGCCAGCAGCTTATTTGCGGGAGAAGGTGATACGCAGTATTTT. Looking up the rest from reference TRBV11-2 and TRBJ2-3 gives the full variable domain: EAGVAQSPRYKIIEKRQSVAFWCNPISGHATLYWYQQILGQGPKLLIQFQNNGVVDDSQLPKDRFSAERLKGVDSTLKIQPAKLEDSAVYLCASSLFAGEGDTQYFGPGTRLTVL.

This clonotype was observed a handful of times. The CDR3 coding sequence is TGTGCCAGCAGCTTAGTTGACAGCTCCTACGAGCAGTACTTC. It codes for CASSLVDSSYEQYF. The chain carries TRBV13 and TRBJ2-7; tentative D call: TRBD1 (5 bases). The CDR3 contains 14 residues. Germline CDR1 is PRHDT and CDR2 is FYEKMQ (reference sequence). Trimming pared 1 base from V and 0 bases from J, leaving 7 bases between.

This clonotype was observed a handful of times. The genes are TRBV4-1 and TRBJ2-7, with 9 positions matching TRBD1. CDR1 is MGHRA, CDR2 YSYEKL, per germline. This CDR3 has 16 amino acids. V shed 4 bases, J shed 4 bases, and the junction held 11 bases outside the gene matches. In nucleotides, the CDR3 is TGCGCCAGCAGCCCCAGAGAGACAGGGGGGGTTTACGAGCAGTACTTC. Protein: CASSPRETGGVYEQYF.

The sample holds a few counts of this clonotype. V usage is TRBV4-1 and J usage is TRBJ2-5; the match to TRBD1 covers 7 bases. The junction had 9 bases not matched to a gene; V was cut back by 3 bases and J by 5 bases. The length of the CDR3 is 15 residues. CDR1 is MGHRA, CDR2 YSYEKL, per germline. CDR3 sequence reads: CASSHEQGPRETQYF. Here the CDR3 DNA reads TGCGCCAGCAGCCATGAACAGGGGCCCAGGGAGACCCAGTACTTC.

This clonotype was found a few times. The chain carries TRBV20-1 and TRBJ2-7; TRBD1 matches 9 bases. V lost 1 base to trimming and J lost 2 bases; unmatched junction nucleotides: 9. Germline CDR1 DFQATT, CDR2 SNEGSKA (reference sequence). CDR3 size: 16 residues. CDR3: CSARGAGTGSTYEQYF. The CDR3 DNA sequence: TGCAGTGCTAGAGGGGCAGGGACAGGGTCGACCTACGAGCAGTACTTC.

At least ten counts were recorded for this clonotype. This sequence joins TRBV5-1 and TRBJ2-5; a possible D gene is TRBD1 (6 bases). The CDR3 has 16 amino acids. V lost 3 bases and J 5 bases, leaving 20 bases between the germline ends. CDR1 is SGHRS, CDR2 YFSETQ, per germline. The CDR3 region is CASSSTGTKFRETQYF. In DNA, the CDR3 is TGCGCCAGCAGCTCGACCGGGACAAAGTTCAGGGAGACCCAGTACTTC.

V is TRBV12-3 or TRBV12-4 and J is TRBJ2-4; D not certain. The CDR3 consists of 16 residues. V lost 5 bases and J lost 7, with 21 bases in between. The CDR3 region has the DNA TGTGCCAGCAGTCTGAAGTTTGGGGTGGGCGCGAACATTCAGTACTTC. Protein product: CASSLKFGVGANIQYF.

V and J are TRBV6-1 and TRBJ2-2; D unclear. The CDR3 runs 14 residues. V was pared by 4 bases and J by 7 bases, with 13 bases between. Germline lookup yields CDR1 MNHNS and CDR2 SASEGT. This CDR3 is CASSVQPYGGELFF. The DNA for the CDR3 is TGTGCCAGCAGTGTACAGCCGTATGGCGGGGAGCTGTTTTTT.

The V gene is TRBV10-2, the J gene TRBJ2-2, with a tentative D call TRBD2 (5 bases). The V gene lost 1 base and the J gene lost 1 base, with 7 bases spanning the gap. Germline V lookup: CDR1 WSHSY, CDR2 SAAADI. CDR3 length equals 15 residues. The CDR3 sequence: CASSEFEGNTGELFF. CDR3 nucleotides: TGCGCCAGCAGTGAGTTTGAGGGGAACACCGGGGAGCTGTTTTTT.